The clone carrying this T cell receptor (beta chain) occurred a few times. Its antigen is unidentified. This CDR3 is built from 12 residues. V shed 8 bases and J 12 bases; nucleotides not matched to a gene: 10. Germline CDR1 SGHAT, CDR2 FQNNGV. This specimen comes from a study of human T cells and chemical hapten exposure. Study-level information: Patches that contained 0.01% DPC were applied to the upper back and read at 6 days. Per-sample TCR yields varied mainly from small pooled library volume differences. Overall study findings and caveats: TCRs above 1 in 1000 frequency stayed constant with DPC sensitization.

The time point denotes: pre-sensitization, week 0. Indicated treatment: therapeutic diphenylcyclopropenone sensitization with weekly scalp DPC. TCRdb recomputed calls from the RACE reads with MiXCR, one row per CDR3 protein. The table has roughly 120,000 distinct CDR3 sequences, approximately 12% seen once. The sequence was obtained from a woman aged 18-29 years with alopecia areata. Some clones in this sample may be carry-over from other donors' samples. The specimen comprised whole blood, sampled in connection with sensitization to the hapten diphenylcyclopropenone (DPC). The chain links TRBV11-2 to TRBJ2-1, with 7 bases aligning to TRBD2. The CDR3 region is CASRKRGGGQFF. CDR3 DNA sequence: TGTGCCAGCCGAAAGCGGGGAGGAGGGCAGTTCTTC.